The entry below describes one T cell receptor beta chain. Its antigen is still unknown. The CDR3 is 15 amino acids. The germline V gene encodes CDR1 MNHEY and CDR2 SMNVEV (reference sequence). The germline V and J ends were trimmed by 5 bases and 4 bases, with 17 bases remaining between them. This record comes from a study of radiotherapy plus CTLA-4 blockade in lung cancer. Whole-study results and caveats: Among reported predictors of response, early blood T cell clone dynamics with interferon-beta performed best. In blood, after radiotherapy plus ipilimumab, tumor-derived TCR clones expanded.

Focal radiation plus CTLA-4 blockade with ipilimumab was administered to patients who had chemo-refractory metastatic non-small-cell lung cancer. The assay was immunoSEQ multiplex PCR, and TCRdb's table has in-frame clones only and misses some. The sample shows tens of thousands of clones, 84% of them seen only once. The chain employs TRBV27 and TRBJ1-2; perhaps TRBD1 as D (5 bases). This receptor was taken from a human donor with non-small cell lung cancer whose response to radiotherapy plus ipilimumab could not be evaluated. The sequencing used peripheral blood, collected from a patient treated with radiotherapy plus ipilimumab. CDR3 DNA sequence: TGTGCCAGCAGTACCTACGCGACAGCGTTCTATGGCTACACCTTC. It encodes CASSTYATAFYGYTF.